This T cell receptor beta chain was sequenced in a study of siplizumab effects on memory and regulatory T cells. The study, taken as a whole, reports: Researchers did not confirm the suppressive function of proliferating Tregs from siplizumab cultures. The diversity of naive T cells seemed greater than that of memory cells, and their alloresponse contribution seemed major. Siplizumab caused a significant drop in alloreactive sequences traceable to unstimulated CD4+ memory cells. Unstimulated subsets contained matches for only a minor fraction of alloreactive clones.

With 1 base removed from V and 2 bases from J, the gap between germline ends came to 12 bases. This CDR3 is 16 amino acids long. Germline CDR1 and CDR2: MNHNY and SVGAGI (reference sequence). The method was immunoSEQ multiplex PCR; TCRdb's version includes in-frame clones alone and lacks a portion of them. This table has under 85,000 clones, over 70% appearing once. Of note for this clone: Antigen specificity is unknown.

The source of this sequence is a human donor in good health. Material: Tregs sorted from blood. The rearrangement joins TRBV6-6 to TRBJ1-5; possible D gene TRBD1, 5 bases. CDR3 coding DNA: TGTGCCAGCAGTTACTTCGAGGGGCGGCGCAATCAGCCCCAGCATTTT. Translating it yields CASSYFEGRRNQPQHF.